This T cell receptor (beta chain) is drawn from a study of T cell responses to AZD1222 COVID-19 vaccine. TCRdb keeps only in-frame clones here, not all; method: immunoSEQ multiplex PCR. Of 90,000 to 150,000 clones listed, about 88% are singletons. Notes on this clone: What it recognizes is unknown.

Study-wide findings and caveats: The number of AZD1222 recipients seropositive at baseline was only six. Nearly half of spike-specific TCRs reportedly target unmutated variant regions. It was only after the peak T cell response that any repertoires were sampled. Mostly white British, mostly female donors; authors suggested clonal diversity may be underestimated.

V lost 4 bases to trimming and J lost 1 base; unmatched junction nucleotides: 3. Per germline, CDR1 SGHNT and CDR2 YENEEA. This CDR3 has 14 residues. Material: peripheral blood, obtained 28 days after the second AZD1222 dose. The V gene is TRBV11-3, the J gene TRBJ1-1, with 7 positions matching TRBD1. This sequence was found in an adult who received the AZD1222 COVID-19 vaccine. The CDR3 protein is CASSSGGGNTEAFF. The CDR3 nucleotides read TGTGCCAGCAGCTCAGGGGGAGGGAACACTGAAGCTTTCTTT. The variable domain in full, completed from reference TRBV11-3 and TRBJ1-1, reads EAGVVQSPRYKIIEKKQPVAFWCNPISGHNTLYWYLQNLGQGPELLIRYENEEAVDDSQLPKDRFSAERLKGVDSTLKIQPAELGDSAVYLCASSSGGGNTEAFFGQGTRLTVV.